This is a list of T cell receptor beta chains from one sample in a study of T cells after yellow fever vaccination. From the 5' RACE reads, TCRdb called clonotypes with MiXCR, one entry per CDR3 protein. The sample gives 620,000 or so distinct CDR3 sequences, 17% of which show up once; 15% to 20% is in the top ten. Sequenced here: PBMCs, sampled less than 6 days after the first yellow fever vaccination. The receptors were sampled from a young man who received the YFV17D yellow fever vaccine. The CDR3 runs from the conserved cysteine through the conserved F or W. D genes are given only for firm matches. Clone size is not always given. Where it is, it says once, few, many or a class for expanded clones.

clone size	D gene	J gene	V gene	CDR3 protein	CDR3 DNA
few	TRBD1	TRBJ1-1	TRBV6-1	CASRKGDRGFGTEAFF	TGTGCCAGCAGAAAGGGGGACAGGGGATTTGGCACTGAAGCTTTCTTT
NA	NA	TRBJ1-5	TRBV6-2/TRBV6-3	CASSKGRDTSQPQHF	TGTGCCAGCAGCAAGGGCCGGGACACTTCTCAGCCCCAGCATTTT
few	NA	TRBJ1-1	TRBV6-5	CASTGETEAFF	TGTGCCAGCACTGGAGAGACTGAAGCTTTCTTT
few	NA	TRBJ1-1	TRBV5-1	CASSLQDGYTEAFF	TGCGCCAGCAGCCTACAGGACGGGTACACTGAAGCTTTCTTT
NA	TRBD2	TRBJ2-1	TRBV5-1	CASSWGLAGGNSEQFF	TGCGCCAGCAGCTGGGGACTAGCGGGGGGGAATAGTGAGCAGTTCTTC
NA	NA	TRBJ1-6	TRBV7-9	CASSLKTSADNSPLHF	TGTGCCAGCAGCTTAAAAACTTCGGCTGACAATTCACCCCTCCACTTT
few	TRBD1	TRBJ2-1	TRBV5-1	CASSRDREGNEQFF	TGCGCCAGCAGCAGGGACAGGGAGGGGAATGAGCAGTTCTTC
NA	NA	TRBJ2-7	TRBV4-1	CASSQGSGDEQYF	TGCGCCAGCAGCCAAGGGTCGGGGGACGAGCAGTACTTC
once	NA	TRBJ1-5	TRBV15	CATSPQGRGRLQPQHF	TGTGCCACCAGCCCTCAGGGGAGGGGTCGCCTTCAGCCCCAGCATTTT
NA	NA	TRBJ2-2	TRBV19	CASSTSARSTGELFF	TGTGCCAGTAGTACCAGCGCCCGCAGCACCGGGGAGCTGTTTTTT
few	NA	TRBJ1-5	TRBV6-2/TRBV6-3	CASSWEGSQPQHF	TGTGCCAGCAGTTGGGAGGGGAGTCAGCCCCAGCATTTT
few	TRBD2	TRBJ2-1	TRBV4-2	CASSRASGTSGVNEQFF	TGTGCCAGCAGCCGAGCCAGCGGGACTAGCGGGGTGAATGAGCAGTTCTTC
NA	NA	TRBJ2-1	TRBV20-1	CSAEPLARNEQFF	TGCAGTGCTGAACCCCTAGCGCGCAATGAGCAGTTCTTC